These 4 T cell receptor beta chains were all obtained from the same sample, sequenced in a study of blood T cells in healthy people across ages. A second PCR of 7 to 11 cycles used a sample-barcoded 5' primer and a J-beta primer mix. MiXCR was run by TCRdb on the 5' RACE reads, yielding one entry per CDR3 protein. The sample has hundreds of thousands of distinct CDR3 sequences; around 52% are singletons. Sequenced input: blood. The receptors were gathered from a woman aged 80 or over in good health.

At least ten counts were recorded for this clonotype. V gene TRBV2 combines with J gene TRBJ2-3; no reliable D call. Between the trimmed V and J ends, which lost 5 bases and 7 bases, there was a span of 13 bases. CDR1 and CDR2 from the germline V gene are SNHLY and FYNNEI. The CDR3 covers 13 residues. The CDR3 reads CASSTEIVYTQYF. CDR3 nucleotides: TGTGCCAGCAGTACTGAGATTGTGTATACGCAGTATTTT.

Comments on this clonotype: A much larger clone sits a single nucleotide away, making a read error possible. The V call is TRBV7-2, the J call TRBJ2-4; TRBD2 agrees at 8 bases. TRBJ2-7 matches the DNA end more closely, so the J call is doubtful. The CDR3 totals 15 residues. Germline V gene lookup returns CDR1 SGHTA and CDR2 FQGNSA. This chain's CDR3 is CASSSHHSGVYEQYF. The CDR3 bases are TGTGCCAGCAGCTCTCACCATAGCGGGGTCTACGAGCAGTACTTC.

This chain uses TRBV18 with TRBJ2-5; D may be TRBD1 (5 bases). V dropped 2 bases and J dropped 5 bases, with 21 bases sitting between them. CDR1 is KGHSH, CDR2 LQKENI, per germline. The CDR3 covers 17 residues. The CDR3 DNA is TGTGCCAGCTCACCAATCATCAAGGGGATCTATGTGGAGACCCAGTACTTC. Protein: CASSPIIKGIYVETQYF.

The rearrangement uses TRBV20-1 and TRBJ2-1; 9 nucleotides match TRBD2. Germline lookup yields CDR1 DFQATT and CDR2 SNEGSKA (reference sequence). This CDR3 has 16 residues. Losses at the gene ends were 3 bases for V and 10 bases for J; bases not matched to a gene: 16. Here the CDR3 DNA reads TGCAGTGCTAGTAATAGCGGGAGACTCGGGCGGAAGGAGCAGTTCTTC. Translated: CSASNSGRLGRKEQFF.